These T cell receptor beta chains were read from a single sample in a study of T cell responses to AZD1222 COVID-19 vaccine. Sequencing used immunoSEQ multiplex PCR; TCRdb keeps in-frame clones, though not all of them. The data hold under 200,000 clones, with 80% to 95% observed a single time. This specimen consisted of peripheral blood, obtained on day 0 of AZD1222 vaccination. Receptors were obtained from an adult in good health. Both conserved end residues are part of each CDR3. A D gene is named only where the DNA matches it firmly. A row's size may be missing; if present it is once, few, many or a size class.

TRBV6-2/TRBV6-3	NA	TRBJ1-1	TRBD1	CASSMDRGWTEAFF	TGTGCCAGCAGTATGGACAGGGGATGGACTGAAGCTTTCTTT
TRBV4-2	NA	TRBJ1-3	NA	CASSQASPPGLLGGNTIYF	TGTGCCAGCAGCCAAGCGAGTCCCCCGGGTCTTCTGGGGGGAAACACCATATATTTT
TRBV3-1/TRBV3-2	NA	TRBJ1-3	NA	CASSRQTGGNTIYF	TGTGCCAGCAGCCGCCAAACGGGGGGAAACACCATATATTTT
TRBV6-2/TRBV6-3	NA	TRBJ2-7	TRBD1	CASSYTGTAYEQYF	TGTGCCAGCAGTTACACCGGGACAGCCTACGAGCAGTACTTC
TRBV3-1/TRBV3-2	NA	TRBJ2-5	NA	CASSRTPGSRGVQETQYF	TGTGCCAGCAGCCGCACGCCGGGCTCCCGAGGGGTTCAAGAGACCCAGTACTTC
TRBV30	NA	TRBJ1-1	TRBD1	CAWSGGGQGDLNTEAFF	TGTGCCTGGAGTGGTGGGGGACAGGGGGACTTGAACACTGAAGCTTTCTTT
TRBV7-2	NA	TRBJ2-7	TRBD1	CASSLGQGGQYF	TGTGCCAGCAGCTTGGGACAGGGAGGCCAGTACTTC
TRBV6-6	NA	TRBJ1-1	NA	CASSYSENTEAFF	TGTGCCAGCAGTTACAGCGAGAACACTGAAGCTTTCTTT
TRBV11-1	NA	TRBJ1-3	NA	CASSLLSGAGNTIYF	TGTGCCAGCAGCTTACTTTCAGGGGCCGGAAACACCATATATTTT
TRBV5-1	once	TRBJ2-7	NA	CASSLQLGPSPYEQYF	TGCGCCAGCAGCTTGCAGTTGGGGCCTTCTCCCTACGAGCAGTACTTC
TRBV5-4	NA	TRBJ2-2	TRBD1	CASSLGQGWAGELFF	TGTGCCAGCAGCCTAGGACAGGGTTGGGCCGGGGAGCTGTTTTTT
TRBV3-1/TRBV3-2	NA	TRBJ2-3	NA	CASSQSTSDTQYF	TGTGCCAGCAGCCAGTCGACTTCAGATACGCAGTATTTT
TRBV4-1	NA	TRBJ2-5	NA	CASSQGMFLVARNQETQYF	TGCGCCAGCAGCCAAGGAATGTTTCTGGTAGCTCGGAATCAAGAGACCCAGTACTTC
TRBV2	NA	TRBJ2-6	NA	CASSLETGSLSGANVLTF	TGTGCCAGCAGTCTCGAGACAGGCTCCCTCTCTGGGGCCAACGTCCTGACTTTC
TRBV4-1	NA	TRBJ1-5	NA	CASSTAQSLSNQPQHF	TGCGCCAGCAGCACCGCCCAGAGTTTGAGCAATCAGCCCCAGCATTTT
TRBV7-3	NA	TRBJ2-1	NA	CASSYSSGRVNEQFF	TGTGCCAGCAGCTATTCCAGCGGAAGGGTGAATGAGCAGTTCTTC
TRBV12-3/TRBV12-4	NA	TRBJ1-3	NA	CASRSGSGNTIYF	TGTGCCAGCAGGTCGGGGTCTGGAAACACCATATATTTT
TRBV5-6	once	TRBJ1-3	NA	CASSSAGSGNTIYF	TGTGCCAGCAGCTCGGCCGGTTCTGGAAACACCATATATTTT
TRBV24-1	NA	TRBJ2-3	TRBD2	CATSDPGTRGDTQYF	TGTGCCACCAGTGACCCCGGGACTAGGGGAGATACGCAGTATTTT
TRBV6-5	NA	TRBJ1-5	TRBD1	CASRQGQTNQPQHF	TGTGCCAGCAGACAGGGGCAGACCAATCAGCCCCAGCATTTT
TRBV29-1	once	TRBJ1-1	NA	CSVGRTSDTEAFF	TGCAGCGTTGGTCGCACCTCTGATACTGAAGCTTTCTTT
TRBV5-1	NA	TRBJ2-1	NA	CASSLGGAGRNEQFF	TGCGCCAGCAGCTTGGGAGGAGCTGGCAGGAATGAGCAGTTCTTC
TRBV2	NA	TRBJ1-2	NA	CASILRSEGYTF	TGTGCCAGCATTCTCAGATCAGAAGGCTACACCTTC
TRBV30	NA	TRBJ2-7	NA	CAWSAQVFYEQYF	TGTGCCTGGAGTGCCCAGGTTTTCTACGAGCAGTACTTC
TRBV9	NA	TRBJ2-5	NA	CASSVLGGSLGETQYF	TGTGCCAGCAGCGTATTGGGGGGATCTTTAGGTGAGACCCAGTACTTC
TRBV19	NA	TRBJ1-1	TRBD1	CASSRGQTTMNTEAFF	TGTGCCAGTAGTAGGGGACAGACTACCATGAACACTGAAGCTTTCTTT
TRBV5-1	NA	TRBJ2-7	NA	CASSSRESHYEQYF	TGCGCCAGCAGCTCCCGGGAGAGCCACTACGAGCAGTACTTC
TRBV29-1	NA	TRBJ1-1	NA	CSVEGKRAFF	TGCAGCGTTGAAGGAAAGAGAGCTTTCTTT
TRBV2	NA	TRBJ1-2	TRBD1	CASRGTGGYYGYTF	TGTGCCAGCAGAGGGACAGGGGGATACTATGGCTACACCTTC
TRBV6-1	once	TRBJ2-1	NA	CASSPFGGLGNEQFF	TGTGCCAGCAGTCCCTTTGGGGGTCTGGGGAATGAGCAGTTCTTC
TRBV7-9	NA	TRBJ2-3	NA	CASSFSEGQGPDTQYF	TGTGCCAGCAGCTTCTCCGAAGGGCAGGGACCAGATACGCAGTATTTT
TRBV9	NA	TRBJ1-2	TRBD1	CASSGQGNYGYTF	TGTGCCAGCAGTGGACAGGGGAACTATGGCTACACCTTC
TRBV18	NA	TRBJ2-7	NA	CASSLTSGVKSEQYF	TGTGCCAGCTCACTGACGTCAGGGGTAAAAAGCGAGCAGTACTTC
TRBV27	NA	TRBJ2-7	NA	CASSFSRTSSYEQYF	TGTGCCAGCAGTTTTTCCAGGACGAGCTCCTACGAGCAGTACTTC
TRBV2	NA	TRBJ1-2	NA	CASSAGESYGYTF	TGTGCCAGCAGTGCAGGGGAGAGCTATGGCTACACCTTC
TRBV25-1	NA	TRBJ2-1	TRBD1	CASSATGGNEQFF	TGTGCCAGCAGTGCGACAGGGGGAAATGAGCAGTTCTTC
TRBV18	NA	TRBJ1-2	NA	CASSPGSNYGYTF	TGTGCCAGCTCACCTGGGTCTAACTATGGCTACACCTTC
TRBV11-3	once	TRBJ2-5	NA	CASSPGTETTQETQYF	TGTGCCAGCAGCCCTGGGACCGAAACTACTCAAGAGACCCAGTACTTC
TRBV3-1/TRBV3-2	NA	TRBJ2-1	NA	CASSQDASSYNEQFF	TGTGCCAGCAGCCAAGATGCTAGCTCCTACAATGAGCAGTTCTTC
TRBV3-1/TRBV3-2	NA	TRBJ1-3	NA	CASSQGGSRGLGTIYF	TGTGCCAGCAGCCAAGGGGGTTCGAGGGGGTTAGGCACCATATATTTT